Listed here are 26 T cell receptor beta chains from one sample, sequenced in a study of beta chain features in type 1 diabetes. TCRB transcripts that were expressed got sequenced, as all of the isolated RNA had been reverse transcribed. Clones were read by immunoSEQ multiplex PCR, and TCRdb kept only the in-frame ones, dropping some. The data contain 350,000 or so clones, around 19% of them seen just once; the ten biggest clones take up 0.044%. Sequenced input: naive CD4+ T cells from blood. These receptors came from a woman younger than 30 in good health.

The J gene is TRBJ2-3, the V gene TRBV7-2; D not resolved. Deletions cut 1 base from V and 5 bases from J, with 4 bases between. The CDR3 runs to 12 residues. From germline, CDR1 is SGHTA and CDR2 FQGNSA. CDR3 in amino acids: CASSLDRDTQYF. The CDR3, as DNA: TGTGCCAGCAGCTTAGATCGAGATACGCAGTATTTT.

V and J are TRBV18 and TRBJ1-5; tentative D call: TRBD1 (6 bases). This CDR3 comprises 20 residues. The V and J ends lost 3 bases and 0 bases respectively, with 24 bases between them. Germline CDR1 KGHSH, CDR2 LQKENI. The CDR3: CASSPRPYGSGTLSNQPQHF. The CDR3 bases are TGTGCCAGCTCACCTCGACCCTACGGATCCGGGACACTTAGCAATCAGCCCCAGCATTTT.

V usage is TRBV20-1 and J usage is TRBJ2-1; D unclear. The CDR3 runs to 11 residues. The ends were cut back, 3 bases at V and 6 bases at J, with 6 bases in the middle. Germline CDR1 and CDR2: DFQATT and SNEGSKA (reference sequence). In DNA form, the CDR3 reads TGCAGTGCTAGTAGTATCAATGAGCAGTTCTTC. Protein sequence: CSASSINEQFF.

J is TRBJ2-5 and V is TRBV7-6; TRBD2 agrees at 9 bases. Germline CDR1 reads SGHVS; CDR2 reads FNYEAQ. V trimming: 1 base; J trimming: 7 bases; junction bases outside the gene matches: 4. This CDR3 is built from 14 residues. The CDR3 DNA sequence: TGTGCCAGCAGCTTAGATGGCGGGAGGGGGACCCAGTACTTC. Translating it yields CASSLDGGRGTQYF.

This clone was found a few times. The rearrangement uses TRBV7-2 and TRBJ1-2; D perhaps matches TRBD1 (5 bases). CDR1 is SGHTA and CDR2 is FQGNSA in the germline V gene. Trimming shortened V by 8 bases and J by 11 bases, and 15 bases separated the two germline ends. CDR3 size: 11 residues. CDR3 sequence (DNA): TGTGCCAGCGGGAATGGGGCAGAATACACCTTC. As protein: CASGNGAEYTF.

The chain combines TRBV5-1 with TRBJ2-3; D is uncertain. The germline V and J ends were trimmed by 3 bases and 2 bases, with 7 bases remaining between them. The germline gives CDR1 SGHRS, CDR2 YFSETQ. The CDR3 covers 13 residues. This CDR3 is CASSSVITDTQYF. The CDR3 region has the DNA TGCGCCAGCAGCTCGGTCATCACAGATACGCAGTATTTT.

The chain links TRBV11-3 to TRBJ2-2, with TRBD2 matching 11 bases. Unmatched junction bases numbered 6, after V lost 9 bases and J lost 0 bases. Germline V gene data show CDR1 as SGHNT and CDR2 as YENEEA. The length of the CDR3 is 16 residues. In DNA form, the CDR3 reads TGTGCCAGTACTAGCGGGAGTTCCCCGAACACCGGGGAGCTGTTTTTT. Translated: CASTSGSSPNTGELFF. Full variable domain (remainder filled in from reference TRBV11-3 and TRBJ2-2): EAGVVQSPRYKIIEKKQPVAFWCNPISGHNTLYWYLQNLGQGPELLIRYENEEAVDDSQLPKDRFSAERLKGVDSTLKIQPAELGDSAVYLCASTSGSSPNTGELFFGEGSRLTVL.

Notes on this clone: Additional DNA sequences in this sample encode the identical CDR3. The chain links TRBV6-5 to TRBJ1-1; the D is unclear. CDR1 and CDR2 (germline): MNHEY, SVGAGI. The CDR3 sequence is 14 residues long. Trimming removed 0 bases at V and 6 bases at J, with 11 bases between. The CDR3 DNA is TGTGCCAGCAGTTACTCGGGAGGCAGCGCTGAAGCTTTCTTT. It translates to CASSYSGGSAEAFF.

This clone was recorded a few times. The chain uses TRBV7-9 and TRBJ2-3; 12 bases line up with TRBD2. The germline gives CDR1 SEHNR, CDR2 FQNEAQ (reference sequence). With V trimmed by 6 bases and J by 0 bases, 4 bases remained unmatched. There are 16 residues in the CDR3. The CDR3 here is CASRSGTSGSTDTQYF. In nucleotides, the CDR3 is TGTGCCAGCAGATCCGGGACTAGCGGGAGCACAGATACGCAGTATTTT.

The V call is TRBV11-2, the J call TRBJ2-1; weak D call: TRBD2 (5 bases). Germline CDR1 and CDR2: SGHAT and FQNNGV. V was pared by 5 bases and J by 2 bases, with 13 bases between. CDR3 size: 15 residues. In DNA form, the CDR3 reads TGTGCCAGCAGCCTTGACACGGGGACCTACAATGAGCAGTTCTTC. Protein sequence: CASSLDTGTYNEQFF.

This clone was detected only a few times. The gene calls are TRBV4-1 and TRBJ2-3; no firm D call. CDR1 is MGHRA and CDR2 is YSYEKL in the germline V gene. The CDR3 is made up of 14 amino acids. Trimming took 4 bases from V and 6 from J, leaving 14 bases between them. The CDR3 region is CASSRDVPVDTQYF. CDR3 DNA sequence: TGCGCCAGCAGCCGAGACGTACCAGTTGATACGCAGTATTTT.

This clone has a handful of counts. This chain connects TRBV9 to TRBJ2-7; TRBD1 aligns across 7 bases. The CDR3 contains 16 residues. V gave up 4 bases and J gave up 1 base; unmatched junction bases: 11. Per germline, CDR1 SGDLS and CDR2 YYNGEE. CDR3 in amino acids: CASSISGTAQSYEQYF. CDR3 sequence (DNA): TGTGCCAGCAGCATATCCGGGACAGCCCAATCCTACGAGCAGTACTTC.

The V and J genes are TRBV5-6 and TRBJ2-7, with D maybe TRBD1 (5 bases). The germline V gene has CDR1 SGHDT and CDR2 YYEEEE. V was pared by 5 bases and J by 4 bases, with 13 bases between. The CDR3 is 13 amino acids. The CDR3 is CASRRPPGYEQYF. CDR3 bases: TGTGCCAGCAGACGCCCCCCAGGGTACGAGCAGTACTTC.

J is TRBJ1-2 and V is TRBV5-4, with D unresolved. Trimming pared 0 bases from V and 6 bases from J, leaving 12 bases between. The CDR3 is 14 amino acids. Germline V gene data show CDR1 as SGHNT and CDR2 as YYREEE (reference sequence). CDR3 coding DNA: TGTGCCAGCAGCTTGGCCATGACTGAGGATGGCTACACCTTC. Its translation is CASSLAMTEDGYTF.

This clone has more than one count but fewer than ten. J is TRBJ2-1 and V is TRBV5-6, with 7 bases identical to TRBD2. This CDR3 has 15 residues. Trimming cost V 4 bases and J 0 bases; bases outside gene matches: 4. Germline CDR1 and CDR2: SGHDT and YYEEEE. The CDR3 DNA is TGTGCCAGCAGCCGGACTAGTTCCTCCTACAATGAGCAGTTCTTC. It yields the protein CASSRTSSSYNEQFF.

The chain employs TRBV6-6 and TRBJ1-2; TRBD1 agrees at 8 bases. J gave up 6 bases and V 4 bases, and 1 base lay outside the gene matches. The length of the CDR3 is 12 residues. Germline CDR1 reads MNHNY; CDR2 reads SVGAGI (reference sequence). Written as DNA, the CDR3 is TGTGCCAGCAGTTTACAGGGGGATGGCTACACCTTC. Protein sequence: CASSLQGDGYTF.

This clone was found a few times. This sample also contains other DNA sequences that code for the same CDR3. V and J are TRBV5-1 and TRBJ2-1; maybe TRBD2 (6 bases). CDR3 length: 16 residues. V was cut by 1 base and J by 0 bases, with 11 bases left in between. The germline gives CDR1 SGHRS, CDR2 YFSETQ. CDR3 region: CASSLSAGSSYNEQFF. CDR3 in DNA: TGCGCCAGCAGCTTGTCGGCGGGAAGCTCCTACAATGAGCAGTTCTTC.

Worth noting for this clone: Other DNA sequences of this sample code for an identical CDR3. The CDR3 protein is CSVTGGNTEAFF. For the CDR3, the DNA is TGCAGCGTGACAGGGGGAAACACTGAAGCTTTCTTT. The J gene is TRBJ1-1, the V gene TRBV29-1, with 9 bases identical to TRBD1. Germline V gene data show CDR1 as SQVTM and CDR2 as ANQGSEA. Trimming at V came to 6 bases and at J to 2 bases, leaving 1 base not matched to a gene. CDR3 size: 12 residues.

This clone showed up just a few times. V gene TRBV4-2 combines with J gene TRBJ1-1; D uncertain. CDR3 length: 13 residues. Per germline, CDR1 LGHNA and CDR2 YNFKEQ. The V and J ends lost 7 bases and 1 base respectively, with 10 bases between them. CDR3 nucleotide sequence: TGTGCCAGCAACCCCGACACGAACACTGAAGCTTTCTTT. Its translation is CASNPDTNTEAFF.

This clone occurred a few times. CDR3 loop: CSALGEGGEAFF. The CDR3 DNA sequence: TGCAGCGCTCTCGGGGAGGGGGGTGAAGCTTTCTTT. The V call is TRBV29-1, the J call TRBJ1-1; weak D call: TRBD1 (6 bases). The CDR3 covers 12 residues. Germline loops: CDR1 SQVTM, CDR2 ANQGSEA. The V end lost 7 bases, the J end lost 7 bases, and 16 bases lay between the germline ends.

This clone has just a few counts. The rearrangement links TRBV13 to TRBJ1-5; D is possibly TRBD1 (5 bases). CDR1 PRHDT and CDR2 FYEKMQ come from the germline V gene (reference sequence). Between the trimmed V and J ends, which lost 1 base and 2 bases, there was a span of 12 bases. The CDR3 is made up of 16 amino acids. The CDR3 DNA reads as TGTGCCAGCAGCTTAGCAGGGTTGGGTGGCAATCAGCCCCAGCATTTT. This gives the protein CASSLAGLGGNQPQHF.

This rearrangement joins TRBV7-2 to TRBJ1-1; 8 bases fit TRBD1. Per the germline V gene, CDR1 is SGHTA and CDR2 is FQGNSA. Losses at the gene ends were 5 bases for V and 6 bases for J; bases not matched to a gene: 5. The CDR3 is 13 amino acids. In nucleotides, the CDR3 is TGTGCCAGCAGCCGCGGACAGGGCGCTGAAGCTTTCTTT. Translation: CASSRGQGAEAFF. Using reference TRBV7-2 and TRBJ1-1 for the parts outside the CDR3, the full variable domain is GAGVSQSPSNKVTEKGKDVELRCDPISGHTALYWYRQSLGQGLEFLIYFQGNSAPDKSGLPSDRFSAERTGGSVSTLTIQRTQQEDSAVYLCASSRGQGAEAFFGQGTRLTVV.

This chain uses TRBV23-1 with TRBJ1-6; no clear D. TRBV23-1 is an ORF; its function is uncertain. There are 15 residues in the CDR3. With 3 bases removed from V and 0 bases from J, the gap between germline ends came to 6 bases. The CDR3 region is CASSQGSSYNSPLHF. The CDR3 DNA is TGCGCCAGCAGTCAGGGGAGCTCCTATAATTCACCCCTCCACTTT.

The J gene is TRBJ2-5, the V gene TRBV9; 14 bases map to TRBD2. J was trimmed by 5 bases and V by 3 bases; bases with no gene match: 3. The CDR3 sequence is 15 residues long. Germline CDR1 SGDLS, CDR2 YYNGEE. The DNA of the CDR3 is TGTGCCAGCAGCGGGGGACTAGCGGGGGAGGAGACCCAGTACTTC. This translates into CASSGGLAGEETQYF.

The chain employs TRBV20-1 and TRBJ2-7; possible D gene TRBD1, 5 bases. Germline assignment: CDR1 DFQATT and CDR2 SNEGSKA (reference sequence). The length of the CDR3 is 11 residues. CDR3 sequence (DNA): TGCAGCCTCCAGGGAAGGAACGAGCAGTACTTC. Protein: CSLQGRNEQYF.

The chain combines TRBV7-6 with TRBJ1-1, with a weak D call TRBD1 (6 bases). The V and J ends lost 4 bases and 5 bases respectively, with 23 bases between them. The CDR3 consists of 17 residues. Germline assignment: CDR1 SGHVS and CDR2 FNYEAQ. In DNA form, the CDR3 reads TGTGCCAGCAGCTCCCTGTTTAGGGGGTGGGGTTGTACTGAAGCTTTCTTT. Protein sequence: CASSSLFRGWGCTEAFF.